The 26 T cell receptor beta chains in this list originate from one sample, sequenced in a study of PD-1 blockade in classical Hodgkin lymphoma. Time point denoted: cycle 4 day 1 (C4D1), after 6 weeks of nivolumab. Relapse after autologous stem cell transplantation occurred in every patient, and brentuximab vedotin exposure varied. Some clones are missing from TCRdb's copy, which holds only in-frame ones; the method was immunoSEQ multiplex PCR. The sample records more than 30,000 clones, around 80% being singletons. This sample comprised peripheral blood mononuclear cells (PBMCs), obtained before the fourth cycle of nivolumab. The origin of the receptors is a human donor with classical Hodgkin lymphoma.

The chain links TRBV6-6 to TRBJ2-5, with 10 bases lining up with TRBD2. Germline V gives CDR1 MNHNY, CDR2 SVGAGI (reference sequence). The CDR3 has 14 residues. The junction had 6 bases not matched to a gene; V was cut back by 6 bases and J by 5 bases. CDR3 amino acids: CASSPGLAYETQYF. The CDR3 DNA reads TGTGCCAGCAGCCCGGGACTAGCGTATGAGACCCAGTACTTC.

This chain joins TRBV5-4 and TRBJ1-1; no definite D call. Germline V lookup: CDR1 SGHNT, CDR2 YYREEE (reference sequence). The CDR3 has 14 residues. Trimming stripped 4 bases from V and 4 bases from J, with 14 bases between. CDR3 DNA sequence: TGTGCCAGCAGCCCCATCTTACGGACCACTGAAGCTTTCTTT. This sequence encodes CASSPILRTTEAFF.

The V call is TRBV6-5, the J call TRBJ2-3, with TRBD1 matching over 9 bases. Germline assignment: CDR1 MNHEY and CDR2 SVGAGI. Trimming removed 2 bases from V and 0 bases from J; junction bases left unmatched: 0. This CDR3 has 15 residues. The CDR3 loop is CASSYGTGSTDTQYF. For the CDR3, the DNA is TGTGCCAGCAGTTACGGGACAGGGAGCACAGATACGCAGTATTTT.

The J gene is TRBJ2-5, the V gene TRBV28, with D uncertain. V lost 3 bases and J 7 bases, leaving 15 bases between the germline ends. From germline, CDR1 is MDHEN and CDR2 SYDVKM. The CDR3 contains 14 residues. The CDR3 spells CASSFPSTSGTQYF. The CDR3 nucleotides read TGTGCCAGCAGTTTTCCCTCGACGTCGGGGACCCAGTACTTC.

This clone showed up just a few times. The chain recombines TRBV5-1 with TRBJ2-7; D might be TRBD1 (6 bases). The CDR3 runs to 15 residues. The germline V and J ends were trimmed by 3 bases and 2 bases, with 15 bases remaining between them. Germline assignment: CDR1 SGHRS and CDR2 YFSETQ. CDR3: CASSSGGQSTYEQYF. In DNA, the CDR3 is TGCGCCAGCAGCTCCGGTGGACAGAGTACCTACGAGCAGTACTTC.

This chain joins TRBV5-1 and TRBJ2-7; TRBD1 aligns across 9 bases. The CDR3 is made up of 14 amino acids. Losses at the gene ends were 3 bases for V and 5 bases for J; bases not matched to a gene: 6. Looked up from germline, CDR1 is SGHRS and CDR2 is YFSETQ. The CDR3 protein is CASSYRDRADEQYF. CDR3 nucleotides: TGCGCCAGCAGCTACCGGGACAGGGCGGACGAGCAGTACTTC.

This chain connects TRBV27 to TRBJ2-7; TRBD1 aligns across 10 bases. Germline-derived CDR1 and CDR2 are MNHEY and SMNVEV (reference sequence). V lost 4 bases to trimming and J lost 6 bases; unmatched junction nucleotides: 3. The CDR3 totals 13 residues. The CDR3 region is CASSSRTGGEQYF. In DNA form, the CDR3 reads TGTGCCAGCAGTTCCCGGACAGGGGGCGAGCAGTACTTC.

V is TRBV6-1 and J is TRBJ1-5; TRBD1 might be the D (6 bases). V lost 5 bases, J lost 6 bases, and 17 bases lay in between. The CDR3 has 15 residues. Germline values: CDR1 MNHNS, CDR2 SASEGT. The CDR3 DNA reads TGTGCCAGCAGTCTCGGGACACCGGGGGGTCAGCCCCAGCATTTT. Amino acid sequence: CASSLGTPGGQPQHF.

The V gene is TRBV19, the J gene TRBJ1-5; no definite D call. The CDR3 loop spans 17 amino acids. Germline V lookup: CDR1 LNHDA, CDR2 SQIVND (reference sequence). V was shortened by 7 bases and J by 5 bases, with 24 bases between the two germline ends. The CDR3 bases are TGTGCCAGTATGCCCCCGGGTCGGGGTCTGTCCTATCAGCCCCAGCATTTT. This encodes CASMPPGRGLSYQPQHF.

This chain uses TRBV30 with TRBJ1-2; possibly TRBD1 for D (5 bases). V dropped 3 bases and J dropped 3 bases, with 14 bases sitting between them. The CDR3 has 14 amino acids. Germline-derived CDR1 and CDR2 are GTSNPN and SVGIG (reference sequence). DNA of the CDR3: TGTGCCTGGAGATTGGGGGTTTCAGACTATGGCTACACCTTC. Translating gives CAWRLGVSDYGYTF.

This clone has only one observation. The rearrangement uses TRBV11-2 and TRBJ1-3, with D possibly TRBD1 on 5 matching bases. Deletions cut 5 bases from V and 0 bases from J, with 17 bases between. CDR1 is SGHAT and CDR2 is FQNNGV in the germline V gene. The CDR3 has 17 amino acids. Written as DNA, the CDR3 is TGTGCCAGCAGCGCCGGGACGGCTCTCTTCTCTGGAAACACCATATATTTT. Residues: CASSAGTALFSGNTIYF. The whole variable domain, filled in from reference TRBV11-2 and TRBJ1-3, reads EAGVAQSPRYKIIEKRQSVAFWCNPISGHATLYWYQQILGQGPKLLIQFQNNGVVDDSQLPKDRFSAERLKGVDSTLKIQPAKLEDSAVYLCASSAGTALFSGNTIYFGEGSWLTVV.

This clone was observed a handful of times. The chain couples TRBV29-1 to TRBJ1-1; tentative D call: TRBD1 (5 bases). V lost 5 bases and J lost 1, with 11 bases in between. Germline assignment: CDR1 SQVTM and CDR2 ANQGSEA. The CDR3 runs 13 residues. CDR3: CSVRVGGNTEAFF. DNA of the CDR3: TGCAGCGTTCGCGTCGGGGGGAACACTGAAGCTTTCTTT. Drawing the rest from reference TRBV29-1 and TRBJ1-1, the complete variable domain is SAVISQKPSRDICQRGTSLTIQCQVDSQVTMMFWYRQQPGQSLTLIATANQGSEATYESGFVIDKFPISRPNLTFSTLTVSNMSPEDSSIYLCSVRVGGNTEAFFGQGTRLTVV.

The V and J genes are TRBV7-2 and TRBJ1-2; the D gene is possibly TRBD1 (6 bases). Trimming took 1 base from V and 2 from J, leaving 11 bases between them. CDR3 length: 15 residues. Germline-derived CDR1 and CDR2 are SGHTA and FQGNSA. Here the CDR3 reads CASSLEGGANYGYTF. The CDR3 DNA sequence: TGTGCCAGCAGCTTAGAAGGGGGGGCCAACTATGGCTACACCTTC.

The chain is built from TRBV5-4 and TRBJ1-1; maybe TRBD1 (6 bases). The CDR3 loop spans 13 amino acids. Looked up from germline, CDR1 is SGHNT and CDR2 is YYREEE (reference sequence). Trimming removed 7 bases from V and 5 bases from J, with 15 bases in between. The CDR3 here is CASGLGGQTEAFF. Here the CDR3 DNA reads TGTGCCAGCGGTTTGGGGGGGCAAACTGAAGCTTTCTTT.

V is TRBV6-1 and J is TRBJ2-5; possible D gene TRBD2, 6 bases. CDR3 length: 15 amino acids. Germline lookup yields CDR1 MNHNS and CDR2 SASEGT. Trimming took off 11 bases at V and 0 bases at J, with 19 bases between the two ends. CDR3 DNA: TGTGCCCCTTGGGGGGACCAGGAGCACCAAGAGACCCAGTACTTC. This translates into CAPWGDQEHQETQYF.

This chain joins TRBV9 and TRBJ1-4; D possibly corresponds to TRBD1 (6 bases). Germline CDR1 SGDLS, CDR2 YYNGEE. Trimming removed 3 bases at V and 10 bases at J, with 13 bases between. The CDR3 consists of 13 residues. CDR3 amino acids: CASSGSGDGKLFF. The CDR3 DNA follows: TGTGCCAGCAGCGGTTCAGGGGACGGAAAACTGTTTTTT.

The rearrangement links TRBV7-3 to TRBJ2-2; 9 nucleotides match TRBD1. This CDR3 contains 16 residues. V trimming: 5 bases; J trimming: 3 bases; junction bases outside the gene matches: 7. The germline gives CDR1 SGHTA, CDR2 FQGTGA. This CDR3 reads CASSIPGQGHTGELFF. CDR3 nucleotide sequence: TGTGCCAGCAGCATTCCGGGACAGGGTCACACCGGGGAGCTGTTTTTT.

The chain has TRBV7-9 and TRBJ2-2, with TRBD2 matching over 12 bases. In germline, CDR1 is SEHNR, CDR2 FQNEAQ (reference sequence). This CDR3 contains 17 residues. V lost 5 bases, J lost 5 bases, and 9 bases stayed unmatched. The CDR3 region is CASSPPGLAGITGELFF. CDR3 DNA: TGTGCCAGCAGCCCCCCCGGACTAGCGGGGATAACCGGGGAGCTGTTTTTT. Using reference TRBV7-9 and TRBJ2-2 for the parts outside the CDR3, the full variable domain is DTGVSQNPRHKITKRGQNVTFRCDPISEHNRLYWYRQTLGQGPEFLTYFQNEAQLEKSRLLSDRFSAERPKGSFSTLEIQRTEQGDSAMYLCASSPPGLAGITGELFFGEGSRLTVL.

The rearrangement uses TRBV5-4 and TRBJ1-1; D remains ambiguous. Germline loops: CDR1 SGHNT, CDR2 YYREEE (reference sequence). Trimming took 0 bases from V and 0 from J, leaving 3 bases between them. CDR3 length: 13 residues. As DNA, the CDR3 is TGTGCCAGCAGCTTGGTCATGAACACTGAAGCTTTCTTT. Its protein is CASSLVMNTEAFF.

The chain joins TRBV9 to TRBJ2-3; 7 bases align to TRBD2. The CDR3 is 15 amino acids. Unmatched junction bases numbered 4, after V lost 1 base and J lost 2 bases. CDR1 is SGDLS and CDR2 is YYNGEE in the germline V gene. The CDR3 nucleotides read TGTGCCAGCAGCGTATCAGCGGGGAACACAGATACGCAGTATTTT. Its protein product is CASSVSAGNTDTQYF.

This clone was seen a few times. This rearrangement joins TRBV6-1 to TRBJ1-3; TRBD1 agrees at 8 bases. The V gene end was trimmed by 0 bases and the J gene end by 8 bases; junction bases not matched to a gene: 6. The CDR3 has 15 amino acids. In germline, CDR1 is MNHNS, CDR2 SASEGT. CDR3 sequence reads: CASSEAPQGVYTIYF. The CDR3 DNA reads TGTGCCAGCAGTGAAGCGCCACAGGGGGTGTACACCATATATTTT.

The chain recombines TRBV2 with TRBJ1-5; TRBD1 agrees at 8 bases. Looked up from germline, CDR1 is SNHLY and CDR2 is FYNNEI. The CDR3 has 15 residues. The V and J ends lost 6 bases and 3 bases, in that order; junction bases with no gene match: 7. The CDR3 coding sequence is TGTGCCAGCAGACGGGACAGGCAGAACAATCAGCCCCAGCATTTT. Translation gives CASRRDRQNNQPQHF.

The chain recombines TRBV5-1 with TRBJ1-5; possible D gene TRBD1, 5 bases. Trimming removed 0 bases at V and 5 bases at J, with 12 bases between. Germline loops: CDR1 SGHRS, CDR2 YFSETQ. The CDR3 runs to 15 residues. CDR3: CASSLEVGGDQPQHF. DNA of the CDR3: TGCGCCAGCAGCTTGGAGGTTGGGGGGGATCAGCCCCAGCATTTT.

This clone was seen only once. The chain employs TRBV10-2 and TRBJ2-3, with 9 positions matching TRBD1. CDR3 length equals 14 residues. V lost 6 bases to trimming and J lost 3 bases; unmatched junction nucleotides: 4. Germline V CDR1 and CDR2: WSHSY, SAAADI. In DNA form, the CDR3 reads TGCGCCAGCAGAGCCGGGACAGGGACAGATACGCAGTATTTT. This codes for CASRAGTGTDTQYF.

A remark on this clone: This may be a read error, as it is one base from a much larger clone. Different DNA sequences within this sample yield the same CDR3. The V call is TRBV5-6, the J call TRBJ1-1; D is undetermined. Trimming took off 0 bases at V and 1 base at J, with 4 bases between the two ends. This CDR3 spans 13 amino acids. Germline values: CDR1 SGHDT, CDR2 YYEEEE. CDR3 loop: CASSLGGNTEAFF. The DNA of the CDR3 is TGTGCCAGCAGCTTGGGCGGGAACACTGAAGCTTTCTTT.

This clone was picked up one time. The chain is built from TRBV4-3 and TRBJ2-3, with 11 bases matching TRBD2. The V gene's germline CDR1 is LGHNA and CDR2 YSLEER. V was clipped by 4 bases and J by 5 bases; unmatched bases: 8. CDR3 length equals 16 residues. The DNA for the CDR3 is TGCGCCAGCAGCCGGTTGACTAGCGGGGTGGGAGATACGCAGTATTTT. This sequence encodes CASSRLTSGVGDTQYF.